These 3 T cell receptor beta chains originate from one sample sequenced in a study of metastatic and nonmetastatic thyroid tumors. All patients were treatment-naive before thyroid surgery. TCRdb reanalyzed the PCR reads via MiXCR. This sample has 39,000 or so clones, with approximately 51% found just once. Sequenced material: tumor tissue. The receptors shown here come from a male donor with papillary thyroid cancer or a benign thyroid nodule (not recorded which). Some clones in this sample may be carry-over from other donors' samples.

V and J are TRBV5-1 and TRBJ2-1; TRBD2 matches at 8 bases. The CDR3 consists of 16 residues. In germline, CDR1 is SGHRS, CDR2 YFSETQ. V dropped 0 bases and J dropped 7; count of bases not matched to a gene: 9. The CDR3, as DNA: TGCGCCAGCAGCTTGGCCCCAGCGGGAGTAAAGAATGAGCAGTTCTTC. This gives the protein CASSLAPAGVKNEQFF.

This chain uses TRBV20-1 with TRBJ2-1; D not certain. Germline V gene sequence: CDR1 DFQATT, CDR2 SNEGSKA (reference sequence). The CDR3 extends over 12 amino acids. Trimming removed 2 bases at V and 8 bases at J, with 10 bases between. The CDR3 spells CSARSDFDEQFF. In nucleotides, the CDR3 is TGCAGTGCTAGATCCGACTTCGATGAGCAGTTCTTC.

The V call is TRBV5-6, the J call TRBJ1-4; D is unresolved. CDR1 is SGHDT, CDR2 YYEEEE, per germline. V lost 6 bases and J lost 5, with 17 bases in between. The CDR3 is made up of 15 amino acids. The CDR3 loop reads CASNFLGGINEKLFF. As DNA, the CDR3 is TGTGCCAGCAACTTCCTAGGCGGAATAAATGAAAAACTGTTTTTT.